What follows is one T cell receptor beta chain and its context. Its target is unknown. Together with a sample-barcoded 5' primer, a J-beta primer mix was included in a second PCR lasting about 7 to 11 cycles. TCRdb fed the 5' RACE reads into MiXCR, producing one record per CDR3 protein. The sample holds fewer than 2,000,000 distinct CDR3 sequences; about 39% are singletons and the top ten take about 23%. CDR3 length: 15 amino acids. The germline CDR1 and CDR2 sequences are SGHRS and YFSETQ. V was trimmed by 4 bases and J by 3 bases, leaving 15 bases between them. These data originate in a study of blood T cells in healthy people across ages. Turning to the study itself: About one barcoded beta molecule per two T cells was captured by template switching. Broader study findings: Versus aged donors, long-lived donors had higher diversity and more naive CD4+ cells.

Sample: blood. This TCR was recovered from a human donor in good health. The V call is TRBV5-1, the J call TRBJ2-3; TRBD1 might be the D (6 bases). The CDR3 region is CASSPPRTATDTQYF. In DNA form, the CDR3 reads TGCGCCAGCAGCCCGCCGAGGACAGCAACAGATACGCAGTATTTT.